These 13 T cell receptor beta chains were sequenced from one sample in a study of cytomegalovirus exposure and HLA in healthy donors listed by TCRdb under 2017. The method was the immunoSEQ multiplex PCR assay. For the multiplex PCR, a mixture combining 60 forward primers for TCR Vbeta segments and 13 reverse primers for TCR Jbeta segments was used. TCRdb's version of the immuneACCESS table is confined to in-frame rearrangements and falls short of the full clone set. An unresolved V gene accounts for under half of the shortfall where checked; the remainder is of unknown origin. The sample table records about 130,000 clones; around three quarters of these occur just once. The ten top clones hold 2% to 2.5% of the sample. The source material was PBMCs. These receptors were obtained from a man between 18 and 35 years old in good health and CMV-seronegative.

The rearrangement links TRBV10-1 to TRBJ2-1; TRBD1 matches at 10 bases. V shed 2 bases, J shed 8 bases, and the junction held 12 bases outside the gene matches. CDR3 length equals 17 residues. CDR1 is WNHNN and CDR2 is SYGVQD in the germline V gene (reference sequence). The CDR3 here is CASSEPTTGGHRDEQFF. CDR3 in DNA: TGCGCCAGCAGTGAGCCCACGACAGGGGGCCACCGGGATGAGCAGTTCTTC.

The rearrangement links TRBV29-1 to TRBJ1-3; maybe TRBD1 (5 bases). Germline CDR1 SQVTM, CDR2 ANQGSEA. Between the trimmed V and J ends, which lost 4 bases and 0 bases, there was a span of 13 bases. This CDR3 spans 15 amino acids. CDR3 nucleotides: TGCAGCGTTGTAGGTGACAGTTCCTCTGGAAACACCATATATTTT. This encodes CSVVGDSSSGNTIYF.

This rearrangement joins TRBV6-5 to TRBJ1-6; D gene uncertain. V was pared by 2 bases and J by 0 bases, with 5 bases between. The germline gives CDR1 MNHEY, CDR2 SVGAGI. The CDR3 is 15 residues long. The CDR3 loop is CASSYQRSYNSPLHF. In DNA form, the CDR3 reads TGTGCCAGCAGTTACCAGCGCTCCTATAATTCACCCCTCCACTTT.

The chain joins TRBV9 to TRBJ2-3, with 10 bases fitting TRBD2. This CDR3 region has 15 residues. Germline values: CDR1 SGDLS, CDR2 YYNGEE. Germline trimming cut 0 bases from V and 7 bases from J; bases unmatched to any gene: 5. CDR3 in DNA: TGTGCCAGCAGCGTAGGGAGCGGGAGGGCGTATACGCAGTATTTT. Translated, it gives CASSVGSGRAYTQYF. The whole variable domain, filled in from reference TRBV9 and TRBJ2-3, reads DSGVTQTPKHLITATGQRVTLRCSPRSGDLSVYWYQQSLDQGLQFLIQYYNGEERAKGNILERFSAQQFPDLHSELNLSSLELGDSALYFCASSVGSGRAYTQYFGPGTRLTVL.

Concerning this clone itself: Its ends do not fully match the called genes, so a read error is possible. The chain is built from TRBV6-5 and TRBJ2-7, with 10 bases that match TRBD2. The CDR3 runs to 14 residues. Germline V gene lookup returns CDR1 MNHEY and CDR2 SVGAGI. This CDR3 reads CASTLAGVSHEQYF. As DNA, the CDR3 is TGTGCCAGCACCCTAGCGGGAGTCTCCCACGAGCAGTACTTC.

This clone was seen a handful of times. The CDR3 loop is CASGGSRAGTGELFF. The CDR3 coding sequence is TGTGCCAGCGGGGGTTCCAGGGCGGGAACCGGGGAGCTGTTTTTT. The V and J genes are TRBV7-6 and TRBJ2-2, with a tentative D call TRBD2 (6 bases). The V gene's germline CDR1 is SGHVS and CDR2 FNYEAQ. The CDR3 covers 15 residues. Trimming took off 8 bases at V and 5 bases at J, with 18 bases between the two ends.

The chain links TRBV6-5 to TRBJ1-4; D remains ambiguous. CDR3 size: 14 residues. CDR1 and CDR2 (germline): MNHEY, SVGAGI. The ends were cut back, 7 bases at V and 3 bases at J, with 12 bases in the middle. Written as DNA, the CDR3 is TGTGCCAGCAAAATAACGAGGGCTAATGAAAAACTGTTTTTT. Residues: CASKITRANEKLFF.

The chain combines TRBV29-1 with TRBJ1-1, with D hard to call. The germline gives CDR1 SQVTM, CDR2 ANQGSEA. The V end was cut by 3 bases, the J end by 1 base, with 6 bases between. The CDR3 covers 12 residues. Here the CDR3 DNA reads TGCAGCGTTGATACCGGGAACACTGAAGCTTTCTTT. Its translation is CSVDTGNTEAFF.

This clone was counted a single time. The DNA is left out, because the CDR3 cannot be placed on it with certainty; the CDR3 is given as TCRdb lists it. The chain is built from TRBV21-1 and TRBJ1-1; no check of the table's D call, TRBD1, against the DNA was made. TRBV21-1 is tagged as a pseudogene. Counting both end residues, the CDR3 totals 17 amino acids. CDR3 sequence reads: CASSKGWGTGANTEAFF.

The rearrangement links TRBV4-3 to TRBJ1-5; a possible D gene is TRBD1 (5 bases). Germline CDR1 reads LGHNA; CDR2 reads YSLEER. This CDR3 has 14 residues. V shed 0 bases and J shed 6 bases, with 9 bases lying between them. The CDR3 spells CASSQEGQGQPQHF. CDR3 DNA sequence: TGCGCCAGCAGCCAAGAAGGGCAGGGTCAGCCCCAGCATTTT.

In this sample, this clone turned up a few times. The chain links TRBV19 to TRBJ2-1; tentatively, D is TRBD2 (6 bases). Germline loops: CDR1 LNHDA, CDR2 SQIVND (reference sequence). The CDR3 loop spans 14 amino acids. V lost 9 bases, J lost 2 bases, and 14 bases lay in between. CDR3 residues: CASPRLGTYNEQFF. In DNA, the CDR3 is TGTGCCAGCCCTAGACTAGGAACCTACAATGAGCAGTTCTTC.

The rearrangement joins TRBV28 to TRBJ2-5; D might be TRBD1 (6 bases). CDR1 is MDHEN, CDR2 SYDVKM, per germline. V lost 6 bases and J lost 6, with 23 bases in between. This CDR3 region has 16 residues. This CDR3 is CASSPGHATTRKTQYF. CDR3 DNA: TGTGCCAGCAGCCCGGGACACGCGACAACTCGCAAGACCCAGTACTTC. The variable domain in full, with the rest retrieved from reference TRBV28 and TRBJ2-5, is DVKVTQSSRYLVKRTGEKVFLECVQDMDHENMFWYRQDPGLGLRLIYFSYDVKMKEKGDIPEGYSVSREKKERFSLILESASTNQTSMYLCASSPGHATTRKTQYFGPGTRLLVL.

CDR3 in amino acids: CAWSARDRVNTIYF. The CDR3 DNA is TGTGCCTGGAGTGCTAGGGACAGGGTGAACACCATATATTTT. This chain joins TRBV30 and TRBJ1-3; 9 positions agree with TRBD1. With V trimmed by 1 base and J by 7 bases, 5 bases remained unmatched. Germline V CDR1 and CDR2: GTSNPN, SVGIG (reference sequence). The CDR3 has 14 residues.